This entry features one T cell receptor (beta chain) sequence. The antigen is undetermined. This sample is drawn from a study of cytomegalovirus exposure and HLA in healthy donors. Overall study context: Early released data had tens of millions of unique TCRs, all coming from HLA-typed donors. General study points: Analysis performed later found over 15,000 TCR beta sequences associated with HLA alleles at 0.05 false discovery rate. DRB1 showed the most TCR associations and HLA-C the fewest in a later analysis, as rates varied by HLA locus.

V lost 5 bases to trimming and J lost 6 bases; unmatched junction nucleotides: 9. Per germline, CDR1 SGHRS and CDR2 YFSETQ. The CDR3 covers 16 residues. 60 Vbeta and 13 Jbeta primers were used in PCR. TCRdb's table, derived via immunoSEQ multiplex PCR, lists solely in-frame clones and lacks some. This sample has under 95,000 clones, with more than 70% found just once. The sequenced sample consisted of PBMCs. The chain links TRBV5-1 to TRBJ2-7; 15 bases match TRBD2. The clonotype originates from a man aged 35-49 years in good health and CMV-seronegative. CDR3 coding DNA: TGCGCCAGCAGGCCAGGGACTAGCGGGGGGCACGGCGAGCAGTACTTC. Protein: CASRPGTSGGHGEQYF.